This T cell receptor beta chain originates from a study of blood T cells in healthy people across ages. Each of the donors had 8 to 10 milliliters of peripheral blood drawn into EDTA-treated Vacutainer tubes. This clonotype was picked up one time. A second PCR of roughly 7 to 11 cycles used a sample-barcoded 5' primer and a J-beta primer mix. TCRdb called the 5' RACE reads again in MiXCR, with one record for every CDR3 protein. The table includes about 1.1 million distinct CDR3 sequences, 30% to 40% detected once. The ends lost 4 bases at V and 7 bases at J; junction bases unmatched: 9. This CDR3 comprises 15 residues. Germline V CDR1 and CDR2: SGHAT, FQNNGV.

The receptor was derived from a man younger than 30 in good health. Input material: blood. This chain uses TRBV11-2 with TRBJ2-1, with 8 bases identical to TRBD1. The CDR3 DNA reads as TGTGCCAGCAGCTCCACCCAGGGGGCAGGGAATGAGCAGTTCTTC. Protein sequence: CASSSTQGAGNEQFF.